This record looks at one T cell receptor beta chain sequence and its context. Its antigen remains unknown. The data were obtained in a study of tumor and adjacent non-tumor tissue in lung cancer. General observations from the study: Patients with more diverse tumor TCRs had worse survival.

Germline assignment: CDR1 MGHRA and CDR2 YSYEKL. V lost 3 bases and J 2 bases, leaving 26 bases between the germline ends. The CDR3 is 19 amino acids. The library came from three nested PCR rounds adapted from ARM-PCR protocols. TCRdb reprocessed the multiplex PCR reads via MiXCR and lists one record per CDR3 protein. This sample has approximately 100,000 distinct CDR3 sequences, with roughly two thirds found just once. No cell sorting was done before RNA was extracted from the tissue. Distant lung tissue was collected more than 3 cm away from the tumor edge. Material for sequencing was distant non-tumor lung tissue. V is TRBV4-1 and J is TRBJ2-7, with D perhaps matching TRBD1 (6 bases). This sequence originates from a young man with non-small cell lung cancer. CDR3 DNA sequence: TGCGCCAGCAGCCAGAGGGAAGACGGTGGGACACTTGTGACCTACGAGCAGTACTTC. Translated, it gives CASSQREDGGTLVTYEQYF.